Detailed here is one T cell receptor (beta chain). Its antigen is not known. The sample originates from a study of cytomegalovirus exposure and HLA in healthy donors. Study-wide points: When presence/absence was analysed, sequencing depth was taken to be roughly uniform across donors. The authors listed approximately 160 TCR beta chains as cytomegalovirus-associated. HLA restriction was apparent for most CMV-associated TCR beta chains in a later analysis.

Researchers ran the PCR with 60 Vbeta and 13 Jbeta primers. This table comes from immunoSEQ multiplex PCR, and its TCRdb copy is limited to in-frame clones, with some not included. The data hold approximately 110,000 clones, with approximately 80% observed a single time. The CDR3 has 16 residues. Deletions cut 8 bases from V and 3 bases from J, with 22 bases between. The receptor was isolated from a man aged 25-45 years in good health and CMV-seropositive. The rearrangement joins TRBV23-1 to TRBJ1-2, with unresolved D. Being an ORF, TRBV23-1 has a function that is uncertain. What was sequenced was PBMCs. CDR3 coding DNA: TGCGCCAGCGACGGAGTAATAAACCCCTACCACTATGGCTACACCTTC. As protein: CASDGVINPYHYGYTF.